The present TCR beta chain was sequenced within a study of blood T cell repertoires in COVID-19. Turning to the study itself: Nucleic acid was either cDNA or gDNA, and it came from T cells, B-cell-depleted T cells, or PBMCs.

Assay used: immunoSEQ multiplex PCR; TCRdb lists only in-frame clones, some missing. The sample lists about 360,000 clones; roughly 90% were seen once. During active infection, Seattle patients enrolled and were then monitored through disease. The TCR was taken from a woman aged 60-75 years with COVID-19, enrolled during active disease. The sequenced sample was peripheral blood.

The CDR3 DNA sequence: TGTGCCAGCAGTTCCAGGGGAGGGCTAGGCTACACCTTC. Translation gives CASSSRGGLGYTF. V is TRBV6-6 and J is TRBJ1-2; D possibly corresponds to TRBD1 (6 bases). Germline V gene sequence: CDR1 MNHNY, CDR2 SVGAGI (reference sequence). The CDR3 totals 13 residues. The V and J ends lost 4 bases and 8 bases respectively, with 14 bases between them.